This T cell receptor beta chain was sequenced for a study of blood T cell repertoires in COVID-19. Study overall: The United States, Italy and Spain provided the acute and convalescent COVID-19 samples. PBMCs, B-cell-depleted T cells, or T cells provided the cDNA or gDNA that made up the material.

In the original processing: Reference gene primer amplification gave nucleated cell count estimates. Clones were read by immunoSEQ multiplex PCR, and TCRdb kept only the in-frame ones, dropping some. The V and J calls and clone size are taken from that table; D and trimming were inferred from the DNA. The sample yields tens of thousands of clones, about 86% seen once. The CDR3 runs to 15 residues. CDR1 and CDR2 from the germline V gene are MGHDK and SYGVNS. J lost 8 bases, V lost 6 bases, and 9 bases had no gene match. The specimen was peripheral blood. The source is a woman aged 55-70 years with acute or convalescent COVID-19. V usage is TRBV25-1 and J usage is TRBJ1-6, with 8 bases aligning to TRBD1. The CDR3 spells CASRQTGVLYSPLHF. CDR3 bases: TGTGCCAGCAGACAGACAGGGGTTCTGTATTCACCCCTCCACTTT.